These T cell receptor beta chains were read from a single sample in a study of cytomegalovirus exposure and HLA in healthy donors. The data were produced by immunoSEQ multiplex PCR, yet TCRdb's version contains in-frame clones alone and is incomplete. The table records under 130,000 clones, 69% of them present only once. Material: PBMCs. The receptors shown here come from a man aged 25-40 years in good health and CMV-seronegative. Both conserved end residues are part of each CDR3.

length | V | CDR3
17 | TRBV5-5 | CASSFRLAGSSSYEQYF
14 | TRBV7-9 | CSSSRVSSYNEQFF
13 | TRBV19 | CASSIGRGYEQYF
14 | TRBV9 | CASSWDSSSYEQYF
18 | TRBV27 | CASSRTSGRASILGTQYF
14 | TRBV2 | CASTLAGGGDEQFF
13 | TRBV29-1 | CSVVGLSGNTIYF
12 | TRBV29-1 | CSVHLGRGEQYF
16 | TRBV15 | CATSRDQIQFDEKLFF
16 | TRBV2 | CASSREGRGAKNIQYF
17 | TRBV27 | CASSLRGQGFGNTEAFF
15 | TRBV16 | CASRPTGSGTYEQYF
15 | TRBV7-9 | CASSRTGGSRQPQHF
17 | TRBV5-4 | CAISDGNGPAREGGYTF
15 | TRBV7-2 | CASSSKGDLNTEAFF
13 | TRBV6-1 | CASSGQPQETQYF
14 | TRBV11-2 | CASSRDRGGRKAFF
14 | TRBV4-2 | CASSLQGADYGYTF
16 | TRBV11-3 | CASSTGQGQHQETQYF
15 | TRBV2 | CASSADRGLDAEQFF
14 | TRBV6-4 | CASSDGTSGNEQFF
13 | TRBV28 | CASTSGVTYEQYF
13 | TRBV5-1 | CASSLAGDTEAFF
13 | TRBV30 | CAWSRDRADGYTF
15 | TRBV28 | CASSLRGKANYGYTF
15 | TRBV5-8 | CASSDRARGDYGYTF
15 | TRBV11-2 | CASRLTDSFYTEAFF
15 | TRBV28 | CASSLFGEGNHGYTF
15 | TRBV29-1 | CSVAGQGAQVDTQYF
16 | TRBV7-2 | CASSLVGPGHQETQYF
14 | TRBV11-2 | CASSQDRTNTEAFF
14 | TRBV7-3 | CASSLKAPSFPQFF
14 | TRBV29-1 | CSVEGARSTDTQYF
13 | TRBV19 | CASSISSWRGAFF
14 | TRBV4-2 | CASSLGDSGNTIYF
15 | TRBV5-4 | CASSLNGARNQPQHF
15 | TRBV6-4 | CASSTGTSGPDTQYF
16 | TRBV18 | CASSPTVRQGTTEAFF
14 | TRBV15 | CATSTPEAGNIQYF
14 | TRBV7-2 | CASSLGGISYEQYF
15 | TRBV7-2 | CASSPNPTVNQPQHF
15 | TRBV11-2 | CASSATGLSYNEQFF